This T cell receptor (beta chain) was retrieved from a study of blood T cells in healthy people across ages. With regard to this clonotype: The antigen is not known.

CDR1 and CDR2 (germline): MGHRA, YSYEKL. Between the trimmed V and J ends, which lost 1 base and 5 bases, there was a span of 8 bases. The CDR3 loop spans 13 amino acids. Study results and caveats: Donor CMV status was unknown, possibly confounding expanded clonotype changes.

Through a sample-barcoded 5' primer and a J-beta primer mix, a second PCR was run for roughly 7 to 12 cycles. Using its own MiXCR run on the 5' RACE reads, TCRdb lists one record per CDR3 protein. The profile covers approximately 780,000 distinct CDR3 sequences, with roughly 26% appearing a single time and about 3% taken by the ten largest. These data are also associated with another study on T cells of mothers and their children. Per that paper: A few healthy Caucasian mothers, along with their six children, were the donors.

The sequenced sample was blood. This TCR derives from a boy between 10 and 17 years old in good health. The chain links TRBV4-1 to TRBJ1-1; no definite D call. This chain's CDR3 is CASSQGEWTEAFF. DNA for the CDR3: TGCGCCAGCAGCCAAGGGGAGTGGACTGAAGCTTTCTTT.